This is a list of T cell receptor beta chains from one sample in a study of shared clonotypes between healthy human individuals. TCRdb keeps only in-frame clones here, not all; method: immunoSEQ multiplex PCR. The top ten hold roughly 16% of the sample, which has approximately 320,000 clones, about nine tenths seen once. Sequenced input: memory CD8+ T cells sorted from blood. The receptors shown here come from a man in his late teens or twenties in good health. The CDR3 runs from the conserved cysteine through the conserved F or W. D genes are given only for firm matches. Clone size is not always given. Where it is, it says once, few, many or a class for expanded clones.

CDR3 protein: CSVDEWTAGDGYTF
CDR3 DNA: TGCAGCGTCGACGAATGGACCGCGGGAGATGGCTACACCTTC
J gene: TRBJ1-2
V gene: TRBV29-1
clone size: NA
D gene: NA

CDR3 protein: CASSPPAAPDTEAFF
CDR3 DNA: TGTGCCAGCAGTCCCCCTGCGGCACCAGACACTGAAGCTTTCTTT
J gene: TRBJ1-1
V gene: TRBV27
clone size: NA
D gene: NA

CDR3 protein: CASSKYRDRTTYEQYF
CDR3 DNA: TGTGCCAGCAGCAAGTACCGGGACAGGACCACCTACGAGCAGTACTTC
J gene: TRBJ2-7
V gene: TRBV21-1
clone size: NA
D gene: NA

CDR3 protein: CASSPGLAEYNEQFF
CDR3 DNA: TGTGCCAGCAGCCCCGGACTAGCGGAGTACAATGAGCAGTTCTTC
J gene: TRBJ2-1
V gene: TRBV7-9
clone size: NA
D gene: TRBD2

CDR3 protein: CASTLRVLNTEAFF
CDR3 DNA: TGTGCCAGCACCCTCAGGGTCCTTAACACTGAAGCTTTCTTT
J gene: TRBJ1-1
V gene: TRBV6-6
clone size: NA
D gene: NA

CDR3 protein: CASSSGGWTEAFF
CDR3 DNA: TGTGCCAGCAGCTCTGGGGGTTGGACTGAAGCTTTCTTT
J gene: TRBJ1-1
V gene: TRBV7-2
clone size: once
D gene: NA

CDR3 protein: CASSLGARFWANEKLFF
CDR3 DNA: TGTGCCAGCAGCCTAGGGGCCAGGTTTTGGGCAAATGAAAAACTGTTTTTT
J gene: TRBJ1-4
V gene: TRBV5-6
clone size: NA
D gene: NA

CDR3 protein: CASRPTASNTGELFF
CDR3 DNA: TGTGCCAGCAGACCGACAGCAAGTAACACCGGGGAGCTGTTTTTT
J gene: TRBJ2-2
V gene: TRBV28
clone size: NA
D gene: NA

CDR3 protein: CASSLRFSNQPQHF
CDR3 DNA: TGTGCCAGCAGCTTGCGATTTAGCAATCAGCCCCAGCATTTT
J gene: TRBJ1-5
V gene: TRBV5-6
clone size: many
D gene: NA

CDR3 protein: CASSDKISEQYF
CDR3 DNA: TGTGCCAGCAGTGACAAGATTAGCGAGCAGTACTTC
J gene: TRBJ2-7
V gene: TRBV6-1
clone size: NA
D gene: NA

CDR3 protein: CASSQDGGSYEQYF
CDR3 DNA: TGCGCCAGCAGCCAAGATGGGGGATCCTACGAGCAGTACTTC
J gene: TRBJ2-7
V gene: TRBV4-3
clone size: NA
D gene: NA

CDR3 protein: CASSLGTGVNTEAFF
CDR3 DNA: TGTGCCAGCAGCTTGGGGACAGGAGTGAACACTGAAGCTTTCTTT
J gene: TRBJ1-1
V gene: TRBV5-4
clone size: once
D gene: TRBD1

CDR3 protein: CASSFTSSYNEQFF
CDR3 DNA: TGTGCCAGCTCCTTTACGAGCTCCTACAATGAGCAGTTCTTC
J gene: TRBJ2-1
V gene: TRBV14
clone size: many
D gene: NA

CDR3 protein: CASSQGVVLSYEQYF
CDR3 DNA: TGCGCCAGCAGCCAAGGAGTGGTCCTCTCCTACGAGCAGTACTTC
J gene: TRBJ2-7
V gene: TRBV4-1
clone size: NA
D gene: NA

CDR3 protein: CASRPTGDDEQYF
CDR3 DNA: TGCGCCAGCAGGCCGACAGGGGACGACGAGCAGTACTTC
J gene: TRBJ2-7
V gene: TRBV4-1
clone size: NA
D gene: TRBD1

CDR3 protein: CAISESTGVWADTQYF
CDR3 DNA: TGTGCCATCAGTGAGTCCACAGGGGTATGGGCAGATACGCAGTATTTT
J gene: TRBJ2-3
V gene: TRBV10-3
clone size: once
D gene: TRBD1

CDR3 protein: CASSPQRDGGGREQYF
CDR3 DNA: TGTGCCAGCAGTCCCCAAAGGGACGGGGGAGGTAGGGAGCAGTACTTC
J gene: TRBJ2-7
V gene: TRBV6-6
clone size: NA
D gene: NA

CDR3 protein: CASSKTGLGHQPQHF
CDR3 DNA: TGTGCCAGCAGTAAAACAGGTTTGGGGCATCAGCCCCAGCATTTT
J gene: TRBJ1-5
V gene: TRBV6-1
clone size: NA
D gene: NA

CDR3 protein: CASSPKGVGSPLHF
CDR3 DNA: TGTGCCAGCAGCCCCAAGGGGGTAGGCTCACCCCTCCACTTT
J gene: TRBJ1-6
V gene: TRBV6-1
clone size: NA
D gene: NA

CDR3 protein: CASPNGNTIYF
CDR3 DNA: TGTGCCAGTCCCAATGGAAACACCATATATTTT
J gene: TRBJ1-3
V gene: TRBV19
clone size: NA
D gene: NA

CDR3 protein: CAWSVIGNTEAFF
CDR3 DNA: TGTGCCTGGAGTGTCATAGGCAACACTGAAGCTTTCTTT
J gene: TRBJ1-1
V gene: TRBV30
clone size: NA
D gene: NA

CDR3 protein: CASSSSQGVVTGELFF
CDR3 DNA: TGTGCCAGCAGCTCAAGTCAGGGGGTGGTCACCGGGGAGCTGTTTTTT
J gene: TRBJ2-2
V gene: TRBV7-9
clone size: NA
D gene: TRBD1

CDR3 protein: CAISESGGAAGNTIYF
CDR3 DNA: TGTGCCATCAGTGAGTCTGGGGGGGCAGCTGGAAACACCATATATTTT
J gene: TRBJ1-3
V gene: TRBV10-3
clone size: NA
D gene: NA

CDR3 protein: CASSYYRGRNTIYF
CDR3 DNA: TGTGCCAGCAGCTACTATAGGGGGAGGAACACCATATATTTT
J gene: TRBJ1-3
V gene: TRBV6-1
clone size: NA
D gene: NA

CDR3 protein: CASSQGGEANIQYF
CDR3 DNA: TGTGCCAGCAGTCAAGGAGGGGAAGCAAACATTCAGTACTTC
J gene: TRBJ2-4
V gene: TRBV6-5
clone size: NA
D gene: NA

CDR3 protein: CASSYYEGAYNEQFF
CDR3 DNA: TGTGCCAGCAGCTACTATGAGGGGGCCTACAATGAGCAGTTCTTC
J gene: TRBJ2-1
V gene: TRBV7-8
clone size: NA
D gene: NA

CDR3 protein: CASSEVGNEQFF
CDR3 DNA: TGTGCCAGCAGCGAAGTAGGGAATGAGCAGTTCTTC
J gene: TRBJ2-1
V gene: TRBV6-1
clone size: NA
D gene: NA

CDR3 protein: CSVGGRTYTDTQYF
CDR3 DNA: TGCAGCGTTGGCGGGAGGACCTACACAGATACGCAGTATTTT
J gene: TRBJ2-3
V gene: TRBV29-1
clone size: NA
D gene: TRBD2

CDR3 protein: CAIKDISGTSASYYEQYF
CDR3 DNA: TGTGCCATCAAGGATATCTCCGGGACTAGCGCCTCCTACTACGAGCAGTACTTC
J gene: TRBJ2-7
V gene: TRBV10-3
clone size: NA
D gene: TRBD2

CDR3 protein: CSVAGTGNYGYTF
CDR3 DNA: TGCAGCGTCGCAGGGACAGGAAACTATGGCTACACCTTC
J gene: TRBJ1-2
V gene: TRBV29-1
clone size: NA
D gene: TRBD1

CDR3 protein: CAISVEGLHYGYTF
CDR3 DNA: TGTGCCATCAGTGTCGAGGGGTTACACTATGGCTACACCTTC
J gene: TRBJ1-2
V gene: TRBV10-3
clone size: few
D gene: NA

CDR3 protein: CASSLGLGLAGSYEQYF
CDR3 DNA: TGTGCCAGCAGCTTAGGCCTCGGACTAGCGGGTTCCTACGAGCAGTACTTC
J gene: TRBJ2-7
V gene: TRBV7-9
clone size: NA
D gene: TRBD2

CDR3 protein: CASSPQVGYNEQFF
CDR3 DNA: TGTGCCAGCAGCCCGCAAGTGGGTTACAATGAGCAGTTCTTC
J gene: TRBJ2-1
V gene: TRBV13
clone size: NA
D gene: NA

CDR3 protein: CASSLGPFSYEQYF
CDR3 DNA: TGTGCCAGCAGTTTAGGACCTTTCTCCTACGAGCAGTACTTC
J gene: TRBJ2-7
V gene: TRBV27
clone size: NA
D gene: NA

CDR3 protein: CASTRLAGGTDTQYF
CDR3 DNA: TGTGCCAGTACCAGACTCGCAGGGGGCACAGATACGCAGTATTTT
J gene: TRBJ2-3
V gene: TRBV19
clone size: NA
D gene: NA

CDR3 protein: CASSFFRGGYTF
CDR3 DNA: TGTGCCAGCAGCTTTTTTCGCGGCGGCTACACCTTC
J gene: TRBJ1-2
V gene: TRBV7-9
clone size: NA
D gene: NA

CDR3 protein: CASSSGPPSLTNGYTF
CDR3 DNA: TGCGCCAGCAGCTCAGGACCTCCTTCTCTTACTAATGGCTACACCTTC
J gene: TRBJ1-2
V gene: TRBV5-1
clone size: once
D gene: NA

CDR3 protein: CASSSPTERNIQYF
CDR3 DNA: TGTGCCAGCAGTTCCCCGACTGAGAGGAACATTCAGTACTTC
J gene: TRBJ2-4
V gene: TRBV6-5
clone size: NA
D gene: NA

CDR3 protein: CASSKGATSGGFSYEQYF
CDR3 DNA: TGTGCCAGCAGCAAAGGGGCGACTAGCGGGGGTTTCTCCTACGAGCAGTACTTC
J gene: TRBJ2-7
V gene: TRBV21-1
clone size: NA
D gene: NA

CDR3 protein: CASSLAPSTSGEDTQYF
CDR3 DNA: TGTGCCAGCAGCTTAGCTCCCTCGACTAGCGGGGAGGATACGCAGTATTTT
J gene: TRBJ2-3
V gene: TRBV7-6
clone size: few
D gene: TRBD2

CDR3 protein: CSVSGQGTYNEQFF
CDR3 DNA: TGCAGCGTATCCGGACAGGGAACCTACAATGAGCAGTTCTTC
J gene: TRBJ2-1
V gene: TRBV29-1
clone size: NA
D gene: TRBD1

CDR3 protein: CASSLYSSTNSPLHF
CDR3 DNA: TGTGCCAGCAGCTTATACAGCTCGACGAATTCACCCCTCCACTTT
J gene: TRBJ1-6
V gene: TRBV7-9
clone size: NA
D gene: NA

CDR3 protein: CASSLAISKPWAYNEQFF
CDR3 DNA: TGTGCCAGCAGCTTAGCGATTAGTAAGCCCTGGGCCTACAATGAGCAGTTCTTC
J gene: TRBJ2-1
V gene: TRBV7-6
clone size: NA
D gene: NA

CDR3 protein: CASSFGGTEAFF
CDR3 DNA: TGTGCCAGCAGCTTCGGGGGCACTGAAGCTTTCTTT
J gene: TRBJ1-1
V gene: TRBV5-4
clone size: NA
D gene: NA

CDR3 protein: CASGLSTYNEQFF
CDR3 DNA: TGTGCTAGTGGACTATCTACCTACAATGAGCAGTTCTTC
J gene: TRBJ2-1
V gene: TRBV12-5
clone size: NA
D gene: NA

CDR3 protein: CASSLGGQETQYF
CDR3 DNA: TGTGCCAGCAGCTTAGGCGGTCAAGAGACCCAGTACTTC
J gene: TRBJ2-5
V gene: TRBV13
clone size: once
D gene: NA

CDR3 protein: CASSVMGADNIQYF
CDR3 DNA: TGTGCCAGCAGCGTGATGGGGGCTGATAACATTCAGTACTTC
J gene: TRBJ2-4
V gene: TRBV9
clone size: NA
D gene: NA

CDR3 protein: CASSLDRAPVNEQFF
CDR3 DNA: TGCGCCAGCAGCTTGGACAGGGCCCCTGTCAATGAGCAGTTCTTC
J gene: TRBJ2-1
V gene: TRBV5-1
clone size: many
D gene: NA

CDR3 protein: CASSQVARLDYEQYF
CDR3 DNA: TGCGCCAGCAGCCAAGTTGCAAGGCTAGACTACGAGCAGTACTTC
J gene: TRBJ2-7
V gene: TRBV4-1
clone size: NA
D gene: NA

CDR3 protein: CASSQGTVSWPGELFF
CDR3 DNA: TGTGCCAGCAGCCAGGGTACGGTTAGCTGGCCCGGGGAGCTGTTTTTT
J gene: TRBJ2-2
V gene: TRBV4-2
clone size: NA
D gene: NA

CDR3 protein: CASSNSGGAPSYNEQFF
CDR3 DNA: TGTGCCAGCAGCAATAGCGGGGGGGCGCCCTCCTACAATGAGCAGTTCTTC
J gene: TRBJ2-1
V gene: TRBV7-9
clone size: NA
D gene: TRBD2

CDR3 protein: CASSLGLGNEQYF
CDR3 DNA: TGTGCCAGCAGCTTGGGACTAGGGAACGAGCAGTACTTC
J gene: TRBJ2-7
V gene: TRBV7-2
clone size: NA
D gene: TRBD2

CDR3 protein: CAHGVTEAFF
CDR3 DNA: TGTGCCCATGGAGTCACTGAAGCTTTCTTT
J gene: TRBJ1-1
V gene: TRBV30
clone size: NA
D gene: NA

CDR3 protein: CATWGTGYNEQFF
CDR3 DNA: TGTGCCACCTGGGGGACAGGATACAATGAGCAGTTCTTC
J gene: TRBJ2-1
V gene: TRBV10-3
clone size: NA
D gene: TRBD1

CDR3 protein: CASSYEGSSTGELFF
CDR3 DNA: TGCGCCAGCAGCTACGAGGGGTCGAGCACCGGGGAGCTGTTTTTT
J gene: TRBJ2-2
V gene: TRBV5-1
clone size: NA
D gene: NA

CDR3 protein: CASSSTGTGFYEQYF
CDR3 DNA: TGTGCCAGCAGTTCTACCGGGACAGGGTTTTACGAGCAGTACTTC
J gene: TRBJ2-7
V gene: TRBV6-5
clone size: NA
D gene: TRBD1